The sequence of this TCR beta chain was determined in a study of cytomegalovirus exposure and HLA in healthy donors. The primer mix had 60 Vbeta and 13 Jbeta primers. Assay used: immunoSEQ multiplex PCR; TCRdb lists only in-frame clones, some missing. The sample shows about 57,000 clones, more than 65% of them seen only once. The CDR3 is 14 amino acids. With 1 base removed from V and 9 bases from J, the gap between germline ends came to 13 bases. CDR1 SGHTA and CDR2 FQGNSA come from the germline V gene. Sequencing was carried out using PBMCs. This chain joins TRBV7-2 and TRBJ2-1; TRBD2 might be the D (6 bases). This clonotype originated in a woman aged 25 to 45 in good health and CMV-seronegative. DNA of the CDR3: TGTGCCAGCAGCTTAGGACTAGAGAGAAGTGAGCAGTTCTTC. This gives the protein CASSLGLERSEQFF.